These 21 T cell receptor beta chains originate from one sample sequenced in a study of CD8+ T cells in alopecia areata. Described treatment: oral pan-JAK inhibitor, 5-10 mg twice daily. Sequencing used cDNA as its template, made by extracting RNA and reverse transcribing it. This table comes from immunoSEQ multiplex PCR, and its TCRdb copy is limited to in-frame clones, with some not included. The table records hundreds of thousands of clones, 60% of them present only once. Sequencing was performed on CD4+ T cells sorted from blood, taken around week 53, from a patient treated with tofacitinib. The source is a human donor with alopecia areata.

CDR3 loop: CASSVKGVTEAFF. As DNA, the CDR3 is TGTGCCAGCAGTGTCAAGGGGGTCACTGAAGCTTTCTTT. The chain couples TRBV2 to TRBJ1-1; maybe TRBD1 (6 bases). CDR1 and CDR2 (germline): SNHLY, FYNNEI. V shed 4 bases and J shed 4 bases, with 10 bases lying between them. The CDR3 runs 13 residues.

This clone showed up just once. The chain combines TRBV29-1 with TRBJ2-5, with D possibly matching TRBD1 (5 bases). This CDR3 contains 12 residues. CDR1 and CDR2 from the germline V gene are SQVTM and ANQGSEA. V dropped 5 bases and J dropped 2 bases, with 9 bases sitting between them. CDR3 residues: CSVSQGQETQYF. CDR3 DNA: TGCAGCGTTAGCCAGGGTCAAGAGACCCAGTACTTC.

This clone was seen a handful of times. CDR3 loop: CASSPRMGGANVLTF. DNA of the CDR3: TGTGCCAGCAGCCCACGGATGGGTGGGGCCAACGTCCTGACTTTC. The chain carries TRBV7-3 and TRBJ2-6, with D hard to call. The germline CDR1 and CDR2 sequences are SGHTA and FQGTGA. Trimming stripped 5 bases from V and 3 bases from J, with 11 bases between. CDR3 length: 15 residues.

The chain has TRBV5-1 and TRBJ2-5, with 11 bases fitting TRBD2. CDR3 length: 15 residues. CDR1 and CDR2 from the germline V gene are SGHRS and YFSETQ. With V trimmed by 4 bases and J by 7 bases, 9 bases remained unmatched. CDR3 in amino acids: CASSLTSGGSSTQYF. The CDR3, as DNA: TGCGCCAGCAGCCTCACTAGCGGGGGCTCCTCGACCCAGTACTTC.

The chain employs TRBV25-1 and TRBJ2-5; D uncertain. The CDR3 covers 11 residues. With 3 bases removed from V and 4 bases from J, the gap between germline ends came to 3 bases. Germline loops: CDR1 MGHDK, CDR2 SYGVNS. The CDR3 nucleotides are TGTGCCAGCAGTGACCGAGAGACCCAGTACTTC. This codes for CASSDRETQYF.

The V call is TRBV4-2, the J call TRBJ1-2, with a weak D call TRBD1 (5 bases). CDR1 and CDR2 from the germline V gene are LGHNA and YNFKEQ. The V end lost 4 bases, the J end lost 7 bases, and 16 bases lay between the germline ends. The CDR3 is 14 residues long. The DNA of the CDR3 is TGTGCCAGCAGCCCAGTAGGGACCCGGGCTGGCTACACCTTC. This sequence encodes CASSPVGTRAGYTF.

DNA for the CDR3: TGCAGCATTAATGGGGGAACCAGCTCGGATACGCAGTATTTT. Protein product: CSINGGTSSDTQYF. The chain joins TRBV29-1 to TRBJ2-3; D may match TRBD1 or TRBD2 (5 bases each). V lost 8 bases and J 6 bases, leaving 21 bases between the germline ends. The germline V gene has CDR1 SQVTM and CDR2 ANQGSEA. This CDR3 region has 14 residues.

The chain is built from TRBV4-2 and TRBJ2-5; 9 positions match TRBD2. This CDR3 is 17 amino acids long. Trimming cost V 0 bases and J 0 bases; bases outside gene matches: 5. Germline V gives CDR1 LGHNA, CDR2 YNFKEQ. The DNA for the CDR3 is TGTGCCAGCAGCCAAGATGGCCCTAGCGGGGACCAAGAGACCCAGTACTTC. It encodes CASSQDGPSGDQETQYF.

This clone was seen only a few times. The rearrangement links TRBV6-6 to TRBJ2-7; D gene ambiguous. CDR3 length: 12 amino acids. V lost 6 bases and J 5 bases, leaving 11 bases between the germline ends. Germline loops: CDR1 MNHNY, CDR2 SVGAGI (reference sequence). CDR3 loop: CASSPPIDEQYF. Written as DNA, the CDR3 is TGTGCCAGCAGCCCCCCTATCGACGAGCAGTACTTC.

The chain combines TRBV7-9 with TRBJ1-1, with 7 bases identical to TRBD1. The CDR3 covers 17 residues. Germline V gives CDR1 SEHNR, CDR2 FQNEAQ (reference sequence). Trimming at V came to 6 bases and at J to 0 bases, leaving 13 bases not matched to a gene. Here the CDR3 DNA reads TGTGCCAGCAGTGATCAACCGAACAGGGGTATGAACACTGAAGCTTTCTTT. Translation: CASSDQPNRGMNTEAFF.

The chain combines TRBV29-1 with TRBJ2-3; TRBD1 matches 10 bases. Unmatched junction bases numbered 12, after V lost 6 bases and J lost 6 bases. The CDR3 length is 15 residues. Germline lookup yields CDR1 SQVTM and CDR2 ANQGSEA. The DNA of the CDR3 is TGCAGCGTCCCGGGACAGGGGATGGTTTGGGATACGCAGTATTTT. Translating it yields CSVPGQGMVWDTQYF.

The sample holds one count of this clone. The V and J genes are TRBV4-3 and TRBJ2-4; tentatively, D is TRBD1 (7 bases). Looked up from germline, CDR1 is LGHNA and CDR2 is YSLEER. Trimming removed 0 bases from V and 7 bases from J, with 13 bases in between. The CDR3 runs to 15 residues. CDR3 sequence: CASSQESRGANIQYF. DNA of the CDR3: TGCGCCAGCAGCCAAGAATCCAGGGGGGCGAACATTCAGTACTTC.

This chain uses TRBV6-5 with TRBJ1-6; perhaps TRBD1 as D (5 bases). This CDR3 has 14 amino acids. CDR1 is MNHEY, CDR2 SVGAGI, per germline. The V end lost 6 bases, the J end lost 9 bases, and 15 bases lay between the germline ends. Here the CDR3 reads CASRVRDGASPLHF. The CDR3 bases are TGTGCCAGCAGAGTTAGGGACGGTGCTTCACCCCTCCACTTT.

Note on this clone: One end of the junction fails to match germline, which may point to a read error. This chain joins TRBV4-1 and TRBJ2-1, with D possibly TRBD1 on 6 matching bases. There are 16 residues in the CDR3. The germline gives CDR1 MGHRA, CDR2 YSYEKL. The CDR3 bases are TGTGCCAGCAGCCAAGCGCCAGGGGATCTCTACAATGAGCAGTTCTTC. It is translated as CASSQAPGDLYNEQFF.

The CDR3 bases are TGTGCCAGCAGTGTAGGGCGTGCCACCGGGGAGCTGTTTTTT. Residues: CASSVGRATGELFF. This chain links TRBV2 with TRBJ2-2, with unresolved D. Deletions cut 4 bases from V and 4 bases from J, with 10 bases between. Germline V gene lookup returns CDR1 SNHLY and CDR2 FYNNEI. This CDR3 contains 14 residues.

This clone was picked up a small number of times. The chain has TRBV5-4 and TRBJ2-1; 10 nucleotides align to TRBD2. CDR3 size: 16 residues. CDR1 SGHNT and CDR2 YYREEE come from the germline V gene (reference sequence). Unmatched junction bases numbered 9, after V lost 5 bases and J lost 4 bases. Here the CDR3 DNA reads TGTGCCAGCAGTTCAAATAGCGGGGGGAATTACAATGAGCAGTTCTTC. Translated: CASSSNSGGNYNEQFF.

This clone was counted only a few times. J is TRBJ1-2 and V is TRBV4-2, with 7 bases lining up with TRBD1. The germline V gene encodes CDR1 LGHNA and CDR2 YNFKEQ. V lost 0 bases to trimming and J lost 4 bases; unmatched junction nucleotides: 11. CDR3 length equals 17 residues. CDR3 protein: CASSQEQGTAVGYGYTF. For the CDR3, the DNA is TGTGCCAGCAGCCAAGAACAGGGGACCGCCGTCGGCTATGGCTACACCTTC.

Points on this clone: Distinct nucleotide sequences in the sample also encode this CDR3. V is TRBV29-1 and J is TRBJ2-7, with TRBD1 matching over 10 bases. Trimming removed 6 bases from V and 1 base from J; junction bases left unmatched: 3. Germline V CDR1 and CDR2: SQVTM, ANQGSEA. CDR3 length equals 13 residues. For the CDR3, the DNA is TGCAGCGTGGGACAGGGGTTTTCCTACGAGCAGTACTTC. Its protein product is CSVGQGFSYEQYF.

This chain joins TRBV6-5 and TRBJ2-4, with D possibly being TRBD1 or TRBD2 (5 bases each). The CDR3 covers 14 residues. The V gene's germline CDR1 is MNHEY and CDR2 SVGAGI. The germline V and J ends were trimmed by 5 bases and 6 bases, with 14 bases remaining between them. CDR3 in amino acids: CASSTSGRVNIQYF. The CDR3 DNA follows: TGTGCCAGCAGTACCTCGGGGCGTGTAAACATTCAGTACTTC.

The CDR3 DNA reads TGTGCCAGCAGCCCACAGGGGTTTGGCACTGAAGCTTTCTTT. This encodes CASSPQGFGTEAFF. V gene TRBV7-9 combines with J gene TRBJ1-1; 7 nucleotides match TRBD1. The CDR3 has 14 residues. Germline V gene lookup returns CDR1 SEHNR and CDR2 FQNEAQ (reference sequence). Losses at the gene ends were 5 bases for V and 4 bases for J; bases not matched to a gene: 7.

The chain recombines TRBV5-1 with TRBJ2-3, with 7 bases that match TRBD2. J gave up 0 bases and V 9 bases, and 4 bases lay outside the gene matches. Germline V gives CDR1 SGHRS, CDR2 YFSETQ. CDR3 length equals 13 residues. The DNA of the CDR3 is TGCGCCACTGGGGAGGGGAGCACAGATACGCAGTATTTT. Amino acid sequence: CATGEGSTDTQYF.